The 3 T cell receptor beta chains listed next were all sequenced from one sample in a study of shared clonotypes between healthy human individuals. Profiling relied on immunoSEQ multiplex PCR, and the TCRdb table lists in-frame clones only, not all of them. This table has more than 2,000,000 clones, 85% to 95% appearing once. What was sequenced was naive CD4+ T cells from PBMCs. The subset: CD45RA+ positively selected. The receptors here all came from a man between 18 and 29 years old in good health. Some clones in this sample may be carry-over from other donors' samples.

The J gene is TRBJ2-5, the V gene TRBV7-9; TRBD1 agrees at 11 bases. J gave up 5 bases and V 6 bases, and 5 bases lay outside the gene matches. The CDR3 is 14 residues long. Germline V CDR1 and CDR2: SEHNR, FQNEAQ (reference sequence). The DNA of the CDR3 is TGTGCCAGCAGGAGGACAGGGGGCAGGGAGACCCAGTACTTC. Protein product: CASRRTGGRETQYF. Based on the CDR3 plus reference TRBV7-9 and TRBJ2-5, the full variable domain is DTGVSQNPRHKITKRGQNVTFRCDPISEHNRLYWYRQTLGQGPEFLTYFQNEAQLEKSRLLSDRFSAERPKGSFSTLEIQRTEQGDSAMYLCASRRTGGRETQYFGPGTRLLVL.

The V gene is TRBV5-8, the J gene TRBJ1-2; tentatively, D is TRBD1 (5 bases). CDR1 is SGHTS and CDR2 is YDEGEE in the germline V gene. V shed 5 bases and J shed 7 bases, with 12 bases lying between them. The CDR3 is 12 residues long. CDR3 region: CASSPGGAGYTF. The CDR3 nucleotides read TGTGCCAGCAGTCCCGGCGGGGCTGGCTACACCTTC.

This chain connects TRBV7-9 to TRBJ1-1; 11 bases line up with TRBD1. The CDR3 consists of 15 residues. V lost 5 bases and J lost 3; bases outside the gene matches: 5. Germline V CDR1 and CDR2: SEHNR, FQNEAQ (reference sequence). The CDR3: CASSRWDRGDTEAFF. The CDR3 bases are TGTGCCAGCAGCCGATGGGACAGGGGGGACACTGAAGCTTTCTTT.